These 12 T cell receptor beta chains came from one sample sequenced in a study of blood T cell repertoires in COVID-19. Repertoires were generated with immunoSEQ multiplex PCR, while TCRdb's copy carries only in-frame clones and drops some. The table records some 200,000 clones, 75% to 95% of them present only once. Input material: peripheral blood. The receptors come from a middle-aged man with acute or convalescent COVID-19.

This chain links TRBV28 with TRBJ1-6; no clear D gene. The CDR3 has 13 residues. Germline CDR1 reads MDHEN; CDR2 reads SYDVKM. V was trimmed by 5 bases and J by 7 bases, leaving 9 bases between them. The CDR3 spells CASSIPVNSPLHF. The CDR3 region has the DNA TGTGCCAGCAGTATCCCGGTGAATTCACCCCTCCACTTT.

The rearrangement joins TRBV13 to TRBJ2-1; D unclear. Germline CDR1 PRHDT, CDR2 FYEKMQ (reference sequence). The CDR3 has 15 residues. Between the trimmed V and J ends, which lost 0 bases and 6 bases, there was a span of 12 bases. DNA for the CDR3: TGTGCCAGCAGCTTAGGGTCGTGGCAGGTCAATGAGCAGTTCTTC. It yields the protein CASSLGSWQVNEQFF. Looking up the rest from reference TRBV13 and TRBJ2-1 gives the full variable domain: AAGVIQSPRHLIKEKRETATLKCYPIPRHDTVYWYQQGPGQDPQFLISFYEKMQSDKGSIPDRFSAQQFSDYHSELNMSSLELGDSALYFCASSLGSWQVNEQFFGPGTRLTVL.

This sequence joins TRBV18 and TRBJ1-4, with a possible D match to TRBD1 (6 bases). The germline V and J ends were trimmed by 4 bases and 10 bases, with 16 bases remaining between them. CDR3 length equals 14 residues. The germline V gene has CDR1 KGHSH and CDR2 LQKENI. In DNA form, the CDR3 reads TGTGCCAGCTCACATCGTCACAGGGAGGGAAAACTGTTTTTT. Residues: CASSHRHREGKLFF.

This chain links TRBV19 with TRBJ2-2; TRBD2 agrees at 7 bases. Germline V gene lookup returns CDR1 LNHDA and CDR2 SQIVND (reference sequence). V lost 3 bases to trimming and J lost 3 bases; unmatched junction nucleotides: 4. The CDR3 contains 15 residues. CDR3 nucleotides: TGTGCCAGTAGTATGAGCGGGACCCACACCGGGGAGCTGTTTTTT. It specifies CASSMSGTHTGELFF. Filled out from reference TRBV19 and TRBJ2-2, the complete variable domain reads DGGITQSPKYLFRKEGQNVTLSCEQNLNHDAMYWYRQDPGQGLRLIYYSQIVNDFQKGDIAEGYSVSREKKESFPLTVTSAQKNPTAFYLCASSMSGTHTGELFFGEGSRLTVL.

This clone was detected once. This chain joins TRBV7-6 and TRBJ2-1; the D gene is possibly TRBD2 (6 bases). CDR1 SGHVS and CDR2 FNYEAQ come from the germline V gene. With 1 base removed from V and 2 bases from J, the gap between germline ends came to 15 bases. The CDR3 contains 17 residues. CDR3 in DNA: TGTGCCAGCAGCTTAGGGCGGGGAGGCCCAACCTACAATGAGCAGTTCTTC. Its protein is CASSLGRGGPTYNEQFF. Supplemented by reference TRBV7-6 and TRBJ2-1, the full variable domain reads GAGVSQSPRYKVTKRGQDVALRCDPISGHVSLYWYRQALGQGPEFLTYFNYEAQQDKSGLPNDRFSAERPEGSISTLTIQRTEQRDSAMYRCASSLGRGGPTYNEQFFGPGTRLTVL.

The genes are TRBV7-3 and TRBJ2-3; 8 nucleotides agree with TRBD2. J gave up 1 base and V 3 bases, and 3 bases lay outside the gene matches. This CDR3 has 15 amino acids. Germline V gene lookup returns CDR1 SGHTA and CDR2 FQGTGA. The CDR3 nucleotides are TGTGCCAGCAGCTTCACAGCGGGGGGCACAGATACGCAGTATTTT. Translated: CASSFTAGGTDTQYF.

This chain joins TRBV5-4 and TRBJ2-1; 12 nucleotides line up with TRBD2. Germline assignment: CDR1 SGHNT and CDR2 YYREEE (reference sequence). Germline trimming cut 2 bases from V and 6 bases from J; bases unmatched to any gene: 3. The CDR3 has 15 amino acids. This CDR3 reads CASSFTSGGINEQFF. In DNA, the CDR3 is TGTGCCAGCAGCTTTACTAGCGGGGGGATCAATGAGCAGTTCTTC.

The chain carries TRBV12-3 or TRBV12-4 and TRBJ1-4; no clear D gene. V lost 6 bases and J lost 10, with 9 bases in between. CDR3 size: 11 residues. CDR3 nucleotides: TGTGCCAGCAGGCGTTCGGGAAAACTGTTTTTT. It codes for CASRRSGKLFF.

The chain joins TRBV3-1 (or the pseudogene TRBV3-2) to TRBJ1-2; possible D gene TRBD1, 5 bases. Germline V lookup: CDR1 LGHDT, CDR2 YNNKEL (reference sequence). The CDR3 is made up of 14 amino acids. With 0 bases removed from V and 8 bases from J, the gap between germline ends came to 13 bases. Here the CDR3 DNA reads TGTGCCAGCAGCCAAGAGGTCAGGGTGGGCGGCTACACCTTC. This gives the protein CASSQEVRVGGYTF.

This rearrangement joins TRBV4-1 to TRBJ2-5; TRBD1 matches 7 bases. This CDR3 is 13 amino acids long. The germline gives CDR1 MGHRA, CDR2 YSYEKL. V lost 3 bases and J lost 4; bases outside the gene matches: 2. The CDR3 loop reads CASSQTGLETQYF. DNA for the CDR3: TGCGCCAGCAGCCAGACAGGGTTAGAGACCCAGTACTTC.

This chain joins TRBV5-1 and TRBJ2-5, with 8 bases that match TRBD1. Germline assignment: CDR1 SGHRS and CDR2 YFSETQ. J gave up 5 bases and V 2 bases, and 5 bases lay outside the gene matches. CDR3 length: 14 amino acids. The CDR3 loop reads CASSFGQGRETQYF. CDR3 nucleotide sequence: TGCGCCAGCAGCTTTGGACAGGGCCGGGAGACCCAGTACTTC. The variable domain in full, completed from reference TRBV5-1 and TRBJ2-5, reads KAGVTQTPRYLIKTRGQQVTLSCSPISGHRSVSWYQQTPGQGLQFLFEYFSETQRNKGNFPGRFSGRQFSNSRSEMNVSTLELGDSALYLCASSFGQGRETQYFGPGTRLLVL.

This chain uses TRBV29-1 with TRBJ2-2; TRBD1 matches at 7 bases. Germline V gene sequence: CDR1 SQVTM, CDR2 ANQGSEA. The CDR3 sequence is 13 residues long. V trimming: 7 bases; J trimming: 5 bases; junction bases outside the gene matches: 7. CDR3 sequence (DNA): TGCAGCGCCGGGGACAGTGGGACCGGGGAGCTGTTTTTT. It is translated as CSAGDSGTGELFF.